This entry lists 32 T cell receptor beta chains sequenced from one sample in a study of long-term antiretroviral therapy in people with HIV (dated by TCRdb to the early 2020s). The immunoSEQ hsTCRB v3.0 assay was used at survey level resolution to sequence the TRB variable region. Drawn from immuneACCESS, this table holds only the in-frame rearrangements with V and J called that TCRdb kept. Clones are partly lost; checked studies trace under half to an unresolved V gene and leave the rest unexplained. Present in this sample are 20,000 to 30,000 clones, about 80% of which were seen just once. The ten biggest clones cover about 5.3% of the sample. Sample: unsorted PBMCs, taken 0.7 years before starting antiretroviral therapy. The receptors come from a young man with HIV.

The V call is TRBV7-9, the J call TRBJ1-1, with 8 bases aligning to TRBD1. Trimming took 5 bases from V and 1 from J; bases not matched to a gene: 3. Germline V gene lookup returns CDR1 SEHNR and CDR2 FQNEAQ (reference sequence). This CDR3 region has 14 residues. CDR3 DNA: TGTGCCAGCAGCCGGACAGGGAAGAACACTGAAGCTTTCTTT. This gives the protein CASSRTGKNTEAFF.

V is TRBV15 and J is TRBJ2-2; D remains unclear. Germline V gene data show CDR1 as LNHNV and CDR2 as YYDKDF (reference sequence). This CDR3 region has 14 residues. V gave up 6 bases and J gave up 5 bases, with 13 bases separating them. CDR3 DNA sequence: TGTGCCACCAGAGTCGGGTTCGAGACCGGGGAGCTGTTTTTT. This translates into CATRVGFETGELFF. The full variable domain, its missing parts supplied by reference TRBV15 and TRBJ2-2, is DAMVIQNPRYQVTQFGKPVTLSCSQTLNHNVMYWYQQKSSQAPKLLFHYYDKDFNNEADTPDNFQSRRPNTSFCFLDIRSPGLGDTAMYLCATRVGFETGELFFGEGSRLTVL.

V usage is TRBV5-5 and J usage is TRBJ2-1; the D gene is possibly TRBD2 (5 bases). This CDR3 is built from 15 residues. The ends were cut back, 4 bases at V and 2 bases at J, with 13 bases in the middle. Germline V gives CDR1 SGHKS, CDR2 YYEKEE (reference sequence). The CDR3 region is CASSPTPEAYNEQFF. The CDR3, as DNA: TGTGCCAGCAGCCCCACCCCGGAGGCCTACAATGAGCAGTTCTTC.

This chain joins TRBV29-1 and TRBJ2-3, with 8 bases aligning to TRBD2. Germline CDR1 SQVTM, CDR2 ANQGSEA. This CDR3 contains 15 residues. With 3 bases clipped from V and 7 bases from J, the junction kept 12 bases outside the gene matches. Here the CDR3 DNA reads TGCAGCGTTGAGGGCGGGGGGTCCCCGCCGAATACGCAGTATTTT. It yields the protein CSVEGGGSPPNTQYF.

CDR3: CASSQDRTGLADYNEQFF. CDR3 nucleotides: TGCGCCAGCAGCCAAGATCGGACGGGACTAGCGGACTACAATGAGCAGTTCTTC. The rearrangement uses TRBV4-1 and TRBJ2-1; 11 bases fit TRBD2. CDR1 and CDR2 from the germline V gene are MGHRA and YSYEKL. The CDR3 is made up of 18 amino acids. V lost 0 bases to trimming and J lost 3 bases; unmatched junction nucleotides: 7.

This clone was detected only once. This chain uses TRBV11-3 with TRBJ2-3; D is perhaps TRBD1 (7 bases). CDR1 and CDR2 (germline): SGHNT, YENEEA. The length of the CDR3 is 15 residues. The V end was cut by 5 bases, the J end by 4 bases, with 16 bases between. As DNA, the CDR3 is TGTGCCAGCAGCGCACAGGGGAGGAGGGCAGATACGCAGTATTTT. Translation gives CASSAQGRRADTQYF.

The chain recombines TRBV5-4 with TRBJ2-7; D may match TRBD1 or TRBD2 (5 bases each). V lost 3 bases to trimming and J lost 7 bases, with 17 bases between them. Per the germline V gene, CDR1 is SGHNT and CDR2 is YYREEE (reference sequence). The CDR3 sequence is 14 residues long. CDR3 nucleotide sequence: TGTGCCAGCAGCTGGTGGGACCAGACGGAAGAGCAGTACTTC. Translating it yields CASSWWDQTEEQYF. Based on the CDR3 plus reference TRBV5-4 and TRBJ2-7, the full variable domain is ETGVTQSPTHLIKTRGQQVTLRCSSQSGHNTVSWYQQALGQGPQFIFQYYREEENGRGNFPPRFSGLQFPNYSSELNVNALELDDSALYLCASSWWDQTEEQYFGPGTRLTVT.

The chain is built from TRBV14 and TRBJ2-1; 7 bases are a match to TRBD2. Germline V lookup: CDR1 SGHDN, CDR2 FVKESK. The CDR3 runs to 15 residues. J gave up 0 bases and V 1 base, and 0 bases lay outside the gene matches. DNA for the CDR3: TGTGCCAGCAGCCAAGCTAGCGGCTCCTACAATGAGCAGTTCTTC. It codes for CASSQASGSYNEQFF.

The J gene is TRBJ2-4, the V gene TRBV5-4, with 9 bases matching TRBD2. The CDR3 is 16 residues long. Germline CDR1 is SGHNT and CDR2 is YYREEE (reference sequence). Trimming cost V 2 bases and J 2 bases; bases outside gene matches: 5. The chain's CDR3 is CASSFSSGVSKNIQYF. CDR3 DNA sequence: TGTGCCAGCAGCTTCTCTAGCGGGGTATCCAAAAACATTCAGTACTTC.

This clone was counted a single time. The genes are TRBV19 and TRBJ2-4, with 10 nucleotides matching TRBD2. V lost 8 bases and J lost 0; bases outside the gene matches: 10. CDR1 is LNHDA and CDR2 is SQIVND in the germline V gene (reference sequence). This CDR3 has 17 amino acids. The CDR3 reads CASSGGLAIVAKNIQYF. CDR3 in DNA: TGTGCCAGTTCCGGGGGACTAGCGATTGTAGCCAAAAACATTCAGTACTTC.

This chain links TRBV11-3 with TRBJ2-5; D is undetermined. From germline, CDR1 is SGHNT and CDR2 YENEEA. This CDR3 is 13 amino acids long. V was clipped by 1 base and J by 2 bases, with 5 bases between them. CDR3 protein: CASSLGPQETQYF. The DNA of the CDR3 is TGTGCCAGCAGCTTAGGGCCTCAAGAGACCCAGTACTTC.

The rearrangement links TRBV28 to TRBJ2-7; weak D call: TRBD1 (5 bases). The CDR3 consists of 14 residues. Germline V lookup: CDR1 MDHEN, CDR2 SYDVKM. The ends were cut back, 1 base at V and 2 bases at J, with 9 bases in the middle. The CDR3 here is CASSLFTGTYEQYF. CDR3 nucleotide sequence: TGTGCCAGCAGTTTATTTACAGGAACCTACGAGCAGTACTTC.

The rearrangement joins TRBV7-2 to TRBJ2-1, with 7 bases that match TRBD2. In germline, CDR1 is SGHTA, CDR2 FQGNSA. This CDR3 spans 15 amino acids. V was pared by 4 bases and J by 0 bases, with 3 bases of the junction left unmatched. The CDR3 DNA reads as TGTGCCAGCAGCTCGACTAGCCTCTCCTACAATGAGCAGTTCTTC. Translated, it gives CASSSTSLSYNEQFF. Together with reference TRBV7-2 and TRBJ2-1, the CDR3 gives the full variable domain: GAGVSQSPSNKVTEKGKDVELRCDPISGHTALYWYRQSLGQGLEFLIYFQGNSAPDKSGLPSDRFSAERTGGSVSTLTIQRTQQEDSAVYLCASSSTSLSYNEQFFGPGTRLTVL.

In DNA form, the CDR3 reads TGTGCCAGCAGCTTAGCGGCTACCCAGGATGAGCAGTTCTTC. It translates to CASSLAATQDEQFF. The V and J genes are TRBV7-9 and TRBJ2-1; D ambiguous. The CDR3 loop spans 14 amino acids. The ends were cut back, 0 bases at V and 8 bases at J, with 11 bases in the middle. Germline V gene sequence: CDR1 SEHNR, CDR2 FQNEAQ (reference sequence).

The chain joins TRBV7-2 to TRBJ2-7, with D perhaps matching TRBD1 (5 bases). V was shortened by 2 bases and J by 5 bases, with 10 bases between the two germline ends. CDR3 length equals 13 residues. Germline V gives CDR1 SGHTA, CDR2 FQGNSA. The CDR3 loop is CASSLRQGDEQYF. The CDR3 region has the DNA TGTGCCAGCAGCTTAAGGCAGGGCGACGAGCAGTACTTC.

This sequence joins TRBV5-6 and TRBJ1-2; 8 bases are shared with TRBD1. V lost 2 bases and J lost 6; bases outside the gene matches: 3. The CDR3 length is 13 residues. Germline loops: CDR1 SGHDT, CDR2 YYEEEE. This CDR3 is CASSLQGEDGYTF. The CDR3 DNA follows: TGTGCCAGCAGCTTACAGGGGGAGGATGGCTACACCTTC.

The V call is TRBV11-2, the J call TRBJ1-1; 8 bases line up with TRBD1. Looked up from germline, CDR1 is SGHAT and CDR2 is FQNNGV. Trimming removed 4 bases from V and 4 bases from J; junction bases left unmatched: 11. The length of the CDR3 is 16 residues. This CDR3 is CASSSRDRRLGTEAFF. The CDR3, as DNA: TGTGCCAGCAGCTCACGGGACAGGCGGTTGGGCACTGAAGCTTTCTTT.

This sequence joins TRBV7-9 and TRBJ2-5; D possibly corresponds to TRBD1 (6 bases). The CDR3 is 13 amino acids. Trimming removed 5 bases from V and 5 bases from J, with 12 bases in between. The V gene's germline CDR1 is SEHNR and CDR2 FQNEAQ (reference sequence). The CDR3 sequence is CASSGRGSETQYF. CDR3 sequence (DNA): TGTGCCAGCAGCGGAAGGGGGAGTGAGACCCAGTACTTC.

This rearrangement joins TRBV9 to TRBJ1-3; 7 nucleotides line up with TRBD1. The CDR3 consists of 20 residues. CDR1 and CDR2 from the germline V gene are SGDLS and YYNGEE. The ends lost 0 bases at V and 3 bases at J; junction bases unmatched: 18. The CDR3 DNA follows: TGTGCCAGCAGCGTAGGGCCCACCCCGAGAGGGACAGTAGGTGGAAACACCATATATTTT. It translates to CASSVGPTPRGTVGGNTIYF.

The chain carries TRBV10-3 and TRBJ1-3; tentative D call: TRBD1 (5 bases). Germline assignment: CDR1 ENHRY and CDR2 SYGVKD. V dropped 3 bases and J dropped 4 bases, with 13 bases sitting between them. This CDR3 spans 15 amino acids. The CDR3 protein is CAISDPTVPGNTIYF. DNA of the CDR3: TGTGCCATCAGTGACCCGACAGTTCCCGGAAACACCATATATTTT.

This rearrangement joins TRBV5-5 to TRBJ1-2, with TRBD1 as a possible D gene (5 bases). Germline lookup yields CDR1 SGHKS and CDR2 YYEKEE (reference sequence). V was trimmed by 0 bases and J by 3 bases, leaving 12 bases between them. CDR3 size: 15 residues. CDR3: CASSLVGGVDYGYTF. CDR3 sequence (DNA): TGTGCCAGCAGCTTGGTGGGAGGGGTTGACTATGGCTACACCTTC.

This clone was observed once. V usage is TRBV28 and J usage is TRBJ1-2; D gene unclear. V lost 6 bases and J lost 4, with 15 bases in between. CDR1 is MDHEN and CDR2 is SYDVKM in the germline V gene. The length of the CDR3 is 14 residues. In DNA, the CDR3 is TGTGCCAGCAGCCTGGCCCGGGTGGGCTATGGCTACACCTTC. Its translation is CASSLARVGYGYTF.

The gene calls are TRBV6-1 and TRBJ2-3; tentative D call: TRBD2 (6 bases). The length of the CDR3 is 14 residues. The V and J ends lost 11 bases and 0 bases respectively, with 15 bases between them. Germline V gene sequence: CDR1 MNHNS, CDR2 SASEGT. The CDR3 region has the DNA TGTGCCTCCAAGGAGGGGATTAGCACAGATACGCAGTATTTT. Protein sequence: CASKEGISTDTQYF.

This chain links TRBV5-1 with TRBJ1-1; 7 nucleotides line up with TRBD1. Trimming removed 1 base from V and 0 bases from J; junction bases left unmatched: 15. CDR1 is SGHRS and CDR2 is YFSETQ in the germline V gene. The CDR3 runs 19 residues. The chain's CDR3 is CASSLRGPNRERMNTEAFF. In DNA form, the CDR3 reads TGCGCCAGCAGCTTGAGGGGGCCTAACAGGGAACGGATGAACACTGAAGCTTTCTTT.

This clone was seen a handful of times. This chain links TRBV6-1 with TRBJ2-7; D ambiguous. Germline-derived CDR1 and CDR2 are MNHNS and SASEGT. The CDR3 runs to 14 residues. Trimming took off 1 base at V and 3 bases at J, with 10 bases between the two ends. The CDR3: CASSEGLALYEQYF. The CDR3 DNA reads TGTGCCAGCAGTGAAGGGTTGGCGCTCTACGAGCAGTACTTC.

The rearrangement links TRBV4-2 to TRBJ2-2, with TRBD2 matching over 10 bases. The J segment lost 6 bases and the V segment lost 3 bases, leaving 4 bases of the junction unmatched. This CDR3 spans 15 amino acids. In germline, CDR1 is LGHNA, CDR2 YNFKEQ. The DNA of the CDR3 is TGTGCCAGCAGCCAGGAGCGGGGGGGCCCCGGGGAGCTGTTTTTT. It codes for CASSQERGGPGELFF.

The V call is TRBV5-6, the J call TRBJ2-5; 8 bases fit TRBD2. The CDR3 loop spans 19 amino acids. The germline V gene encodes CDR1 SGHDT and CDR2 YYEEEE. V shed 4 bases, J shed 1 base, and the junction held 18 bases outside the gene matches. CDR3 DNA: TGTGCCAGCAGCCCCCGGAGCTTTAGGGGCGGGGGGCCCCAAGAGACCCAGTACTTC. Translated, it gives CASSPRSFRGGGPQETQYF. Looking up the rest from reference TRBV5-6 and TRBJ2-5 gives the full variable domain: DAGVTQSPTHLIKTRGQQVTLRCSPKSGHDTVSWYQQALGQGPQFIFQYYEEEERQRGNFPDRFSGHQFPNYSSELNVNALLLGDSALYLCASSPRSFRGGGPQETQYFGPGTRLLVL.

The gene calls are TRBV11-2 and TRBJ1-5; 7 bases agree with TRBD1. There are 14 residues in the CDR3. Germline CDR1 is SGHAT and CDR2 is FQNNGV. V lost 4 bases to trimming and J lost 3 bases; unmatched junction nucleotides: 3. The CDR3 nucleotides read TGTGCCAGCAGCTGGGACAGAGACAATCAGCCCCAGCATTTT. This sequence encodes CASSWDRDNQPQHF.

The genes are TRBV15 and TRBJ2-3; 9 bases are a match to TRBD2. This CDR3 has 17 amino acids. CDR1 is LNHNV, CDR2 YYDKDF, per germline (reference sequence). V lost 0 bases, J lost 0 bases, and 4 bases stayed unmatched. CDR3 DNA: TGTGCCACCAGCAGAGATAGGGGACTAGCTAGCACAGATACGCAGTATTTT. Translating it yields CATSRDRGLASTDTQYF.

The rearrangement links TRBV28 to TRBJ2-7; D perhaps matches TRBD1 (6 bases). Trimming cost V 4 bases and J 0 bases, with 10 bases left between them. The CDR3 totals 14 residues. The V gene's germline CDR1 is MDHEN and CDR2 SYDVKM. The CDR3 DNA sequence: TGTGCCAGCAGTTCAGGGGTCCGCTCCTACGAGCAGTACTTC. Protein product: CASSSGVRSYEQYF. Drawing the rest from reference TRBV28 and TRBJ2-7, the complete variable domain is DVKVTQSSRYLVKRTGEKVFLECVQDMDHENMFWYRQDPGLGLRLIYFSYDVKMKEKGDIPEGYSVSREKKERFSLILESASTNQTSMYLCASSSGVRSYEQYFGPGTRLTVT.

The rearrangement links TRBV20-1 to TRBJ2-7, with unresolved D. CDR1 and CDR2 from the germline V gene are DFQATT and SNEGSKA (reference sequence). V lost 2 bases and J lost 5, with 7 bases in between. The CDR3 consists of 11 residues. The CDR3 coding sequence is TGCAGTGCTAGAAGATCCCACGAGCAGTACTTC. Its translation: CSARRSHEQYF.

This clone was counted a few times. The chain recombines TRBV19 with TRBJ2-1; 11 bases align to TRBD2. CDR1 is LNHDA and CDR2 is SQIVND in the germline V gene (reference sequence). This CDR3 contains 14 residues. J lost 9 bases, V lost 5 bases, and 6 bases had no gene match. The CDR3 sequence: CASSLAGGLGEQFF. CDR3 DNA: TGTGCCAGTAGTTTAGCGGGGGGGCTGGGTGAGCAGTTCTTC. Variable domain in full (rest from reference TRBV19 and TRBJ2-1): DGGITQSPKYLFRKEGQNVTLSCEQNLNHDAMYWYRQDPGQGLRLIYYSQIVNDFQKGDIAEGYSVSREKKESFPLTVTSAQKNPTAFYLCASSLAGGLGEQFFGPGTRLTVL.